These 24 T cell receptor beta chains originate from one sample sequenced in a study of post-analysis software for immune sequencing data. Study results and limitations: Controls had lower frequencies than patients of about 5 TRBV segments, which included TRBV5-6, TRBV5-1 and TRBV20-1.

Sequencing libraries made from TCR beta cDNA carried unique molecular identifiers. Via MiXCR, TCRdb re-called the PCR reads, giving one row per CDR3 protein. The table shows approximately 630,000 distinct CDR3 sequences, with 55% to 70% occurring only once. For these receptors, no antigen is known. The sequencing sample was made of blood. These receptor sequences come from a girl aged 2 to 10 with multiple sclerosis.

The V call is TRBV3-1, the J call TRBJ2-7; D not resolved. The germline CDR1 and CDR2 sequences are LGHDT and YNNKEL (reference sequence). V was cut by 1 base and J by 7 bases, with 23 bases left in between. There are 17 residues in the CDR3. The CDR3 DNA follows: TGTGCCAGCAGCCAAGGCCCACAAGCGAGGTTTTACAATGAGCAGTACTTC. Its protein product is CASSQGPQARFYNEQYF.

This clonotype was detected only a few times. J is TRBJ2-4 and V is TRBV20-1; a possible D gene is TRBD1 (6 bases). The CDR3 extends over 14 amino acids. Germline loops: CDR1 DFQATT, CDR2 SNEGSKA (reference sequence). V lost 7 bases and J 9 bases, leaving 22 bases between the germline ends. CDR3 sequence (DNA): TGCAGTGTCCGGCCTGGGGGCCGCGGTGGCATTCAGTACTTC. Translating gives CSVRPGGRGGIQYF.

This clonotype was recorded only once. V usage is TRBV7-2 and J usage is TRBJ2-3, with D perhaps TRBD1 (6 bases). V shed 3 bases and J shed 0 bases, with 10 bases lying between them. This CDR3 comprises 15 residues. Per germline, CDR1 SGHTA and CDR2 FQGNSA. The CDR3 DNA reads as TGTGCCAGCAGCTTCGACAGGACTAGCACAGATACGCAGTATTTT. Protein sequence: CASSFDRTSTDTQYF. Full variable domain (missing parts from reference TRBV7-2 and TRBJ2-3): GAGVSQSPSNKVTEKGKDVELRCDPISGHTALYWYRQSLGQGLEFLIYFQGNSAPDKSGLPSDRFSAERTGGSVSTLTIQRTQQEDSAVYLCASSFDRTSTDTQYFGPGTRLTVL.

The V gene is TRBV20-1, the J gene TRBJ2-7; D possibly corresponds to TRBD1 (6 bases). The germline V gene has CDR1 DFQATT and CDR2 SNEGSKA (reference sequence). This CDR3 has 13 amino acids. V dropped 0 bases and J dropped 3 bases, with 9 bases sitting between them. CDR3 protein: CSARDRDIYEQYF. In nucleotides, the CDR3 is TGCAGTGCTAGAGATCGGGACATCTACGAGCAGTACTTC.

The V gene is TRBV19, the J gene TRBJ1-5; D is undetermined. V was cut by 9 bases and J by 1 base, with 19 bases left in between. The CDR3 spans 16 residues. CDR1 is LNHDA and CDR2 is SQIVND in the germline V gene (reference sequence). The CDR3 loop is CASNADFGRSNQPQHF. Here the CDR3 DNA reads TGTGCCAGCAACGCTGATTTTGGACGGAGCAATCAGCCCCAGCATTTT.

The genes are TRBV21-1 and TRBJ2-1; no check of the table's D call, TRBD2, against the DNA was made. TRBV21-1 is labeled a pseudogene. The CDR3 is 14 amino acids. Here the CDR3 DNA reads TGTGCCAGCAGCAAATTAAGGGCGGGAGCAAAGCAGTTCTTC. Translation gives CASSKLRAGAKQFF.

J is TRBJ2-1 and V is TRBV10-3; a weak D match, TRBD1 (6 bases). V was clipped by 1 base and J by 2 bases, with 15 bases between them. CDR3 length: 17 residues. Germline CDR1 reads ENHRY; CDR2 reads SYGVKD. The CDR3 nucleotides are TGTGCCATCAGTGAGTACAGGGCTGGGAGCGCCTACAATGAGCAGTTCTTC. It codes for CAISEYRAGSAYNEQFF.

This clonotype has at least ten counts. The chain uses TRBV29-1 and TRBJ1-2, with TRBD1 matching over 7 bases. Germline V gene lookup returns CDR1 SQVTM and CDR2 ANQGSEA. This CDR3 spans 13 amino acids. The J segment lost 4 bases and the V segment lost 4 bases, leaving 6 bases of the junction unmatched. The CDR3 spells CSVVGQLTYGYTF. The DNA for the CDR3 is TGCAGCGTTGTGGGACAGCTTACCTATGGCTACACCTTC. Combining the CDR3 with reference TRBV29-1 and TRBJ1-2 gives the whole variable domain SAVISQKPSRDICQRGTSLTIQCQVDSQVTMMFWYRQQPGQSLTLIATANQGSEATYESGFVIDKFPISRPNLTFSTLTVSNMSPEDSSIYLCSVVGQLTYGYTFGSGTRLTVV.

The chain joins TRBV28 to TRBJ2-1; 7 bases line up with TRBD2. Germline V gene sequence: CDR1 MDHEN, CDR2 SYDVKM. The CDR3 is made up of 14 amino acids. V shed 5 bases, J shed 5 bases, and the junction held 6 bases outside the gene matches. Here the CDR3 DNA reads TGTGCCAGCAGTCTAGCGGACGGAAACAATGAGCAGTTCTTC. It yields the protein CASSLADGNNEQFF.

CDR3 residues: CASSQEGAGVTYNEQFF. In nucleotides, the CDR3 is TGCGCCAGCAGCCAAGAGGGGGCAGGGGTAACCTACAATGAGCAGTTCTTC. The chain is built from TRBV4-1 and TRBJ2-1; D may be TRBD1 (6 bases). This CDR3 is 17 amino acids long. V was clipped by 0 bases and J by 2 bases, with 14 bases between them. CDR1 and CDR2 from the germline V gene are MGHRA and YSYEKL.

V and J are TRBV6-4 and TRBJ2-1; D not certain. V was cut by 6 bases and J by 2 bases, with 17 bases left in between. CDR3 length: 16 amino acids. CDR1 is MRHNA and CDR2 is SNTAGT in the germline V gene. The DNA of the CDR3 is TGTGCCAGCAGCCGCGACACGGTGCGGCCCTACAATGAGCAGTTCTTC. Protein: CASSRDTVRPYNEQFF.

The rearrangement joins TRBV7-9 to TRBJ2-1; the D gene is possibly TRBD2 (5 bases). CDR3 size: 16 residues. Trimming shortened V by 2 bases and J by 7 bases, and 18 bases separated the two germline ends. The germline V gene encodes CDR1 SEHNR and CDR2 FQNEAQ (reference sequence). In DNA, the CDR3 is TGTGCCAGCAGCTTAAAGGCGGTCCCCACGGGGAATGAGCAGTTCTTC. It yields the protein CASSLKAVPTGNEQFF.

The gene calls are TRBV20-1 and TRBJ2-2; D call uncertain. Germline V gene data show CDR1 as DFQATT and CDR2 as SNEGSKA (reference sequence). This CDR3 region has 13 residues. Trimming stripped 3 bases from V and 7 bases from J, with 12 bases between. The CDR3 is CSARGRAVGELFF. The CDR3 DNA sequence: TGCAGTGCTAGGGGAAGGGCGGTCGGGGAGCTGTTTTTT.

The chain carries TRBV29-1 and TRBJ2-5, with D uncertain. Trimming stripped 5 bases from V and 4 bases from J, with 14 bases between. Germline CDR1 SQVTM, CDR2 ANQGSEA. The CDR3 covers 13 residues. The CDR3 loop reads CSVFGGMRETQYF. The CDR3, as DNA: TGCAGCGTTTTTGGCGGCATGCGAGAGACCCAGTACTTC.

CDR3 coding DNA: TGTGCCATCTTGGGTCAGGGGAGGGACACTGAAGCTTTCTTT. Its translation: CAILGQGRDTEAFF. The chain couples TRBV7-9 to TRBJ1-1; D possibly corresponds to TRBD1 (6 bases). The CDR3 is 14 amino acids. Germline V lookup: CDR1 SEHNR, CDR2 FQNEAQ (reference sequence). Between the trimmed V and J ends, which lost 10 bases and 3 bases, there was a span of 18 bases.

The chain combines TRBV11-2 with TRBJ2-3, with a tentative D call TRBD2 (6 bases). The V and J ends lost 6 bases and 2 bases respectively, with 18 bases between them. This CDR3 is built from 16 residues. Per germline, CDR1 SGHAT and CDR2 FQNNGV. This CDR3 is CASRSYTSIATDTQYF. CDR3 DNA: TGTGCCAGCAGATCCTATACTAGCATAGCCACAGATACGCAGTATTTT.

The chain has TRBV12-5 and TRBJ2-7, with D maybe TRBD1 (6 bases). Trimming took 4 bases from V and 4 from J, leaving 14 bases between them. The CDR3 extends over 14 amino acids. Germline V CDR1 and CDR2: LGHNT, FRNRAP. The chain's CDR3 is CASGSYSGEYEQYF. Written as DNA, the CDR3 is TGTGCTAGTGGTTCCTATTCAGGGGAGTACGAGCAGTACTTC.

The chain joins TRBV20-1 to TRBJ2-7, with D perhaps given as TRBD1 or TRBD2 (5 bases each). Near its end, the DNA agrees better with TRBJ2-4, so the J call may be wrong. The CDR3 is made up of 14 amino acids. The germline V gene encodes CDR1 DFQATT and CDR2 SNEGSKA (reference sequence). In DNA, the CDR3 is TGCAGTGCTAGAGATTGGGGGACCCAAAACATTCAGTACTTC. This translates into CSARDWGTQNIQYF.

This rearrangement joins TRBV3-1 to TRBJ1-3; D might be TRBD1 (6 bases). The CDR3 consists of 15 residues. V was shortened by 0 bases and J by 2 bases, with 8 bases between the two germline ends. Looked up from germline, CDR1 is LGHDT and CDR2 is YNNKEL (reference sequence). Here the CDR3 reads CASSQDWGPGNTIYF. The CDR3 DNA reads TGTGCCAGCAGCCAAGATTGGGGGCCTGGAAACACCATATATTTT.

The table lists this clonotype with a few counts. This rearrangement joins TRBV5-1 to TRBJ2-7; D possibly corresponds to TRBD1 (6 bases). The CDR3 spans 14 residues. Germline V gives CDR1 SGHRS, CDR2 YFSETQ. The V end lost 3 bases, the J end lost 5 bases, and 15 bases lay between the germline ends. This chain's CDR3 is CASSSEHSGDEQYF. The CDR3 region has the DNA TGCGCCAGCAGCTCCGAACATTCAGGGGACGAGCAGTACTTC.

The CDR3 loop reads CASTDPTGNLVKNIQYF. Written as DNA, the CDR3 is TGTGCCAGCACCGACCCGACAGGGAATCTAGTCAAAAACATTCAGTACTTC. The chain combines TRBV2 with TRBJ2-4; 7 positions agree with TRBD1. V shed 7 bases, J shed 3 bases, and the junction held 15 bases outside the gene matches. Germline CDR1 SNHLY, CDR2 FYNNEI. The CDR3 is made up of 17 amino acids.

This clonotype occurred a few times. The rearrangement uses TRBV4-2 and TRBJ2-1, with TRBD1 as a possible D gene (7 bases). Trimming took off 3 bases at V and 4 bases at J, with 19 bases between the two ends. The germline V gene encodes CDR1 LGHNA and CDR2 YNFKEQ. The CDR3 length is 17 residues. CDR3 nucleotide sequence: TGTGCCAGCAGCCAGGATTGGGCCAGGGGGAGGTACAATGAGCAGTTCTTC. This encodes CASSQDWARGRYNEQFF.

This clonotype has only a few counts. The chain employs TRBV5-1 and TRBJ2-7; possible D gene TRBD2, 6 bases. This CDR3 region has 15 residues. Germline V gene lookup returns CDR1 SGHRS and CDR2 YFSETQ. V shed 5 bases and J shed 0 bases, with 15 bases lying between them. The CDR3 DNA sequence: TGCGCCAGCAGGCAAAACCGGGGGAGCTCCTACGAGCAGTACTTC. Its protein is CASRQNRGSSYEQYF. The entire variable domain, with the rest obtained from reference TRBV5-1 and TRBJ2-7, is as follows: KAGVTQTPRYLIKTRGQQVTLSCSPISGHRSVSWYQQTPGQGLQFLFEYFSETQRNKGNFPGRFSGRQFSNSRSEMNVSTLELGDSALYLCASRQNRGSSYEQYFGPGTRLTVT.

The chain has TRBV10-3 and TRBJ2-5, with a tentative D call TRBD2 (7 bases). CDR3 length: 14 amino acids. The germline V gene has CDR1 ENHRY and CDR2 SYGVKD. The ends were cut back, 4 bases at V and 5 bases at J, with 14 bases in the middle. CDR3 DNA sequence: TGTGCCATCAGTGTCGGGGGGCGCGGGGAGACCCAGTACTTC. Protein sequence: CAISVGGRGETQYF.